These 30 T cell receptor beta chains were sequenced from one sample in a study of blood T cell repertoires in COVID-19. Clones were sequenced by immunoSEQ multiplex PCR, and TCRdb holds only the in-frame ones, with some missing. The table lists about 160,000 clones, 93% of them singletons. The sequenced sample consisted of peripheral blood. These receptor sequences come from a woman aged 55-70 years with COVID-19, enrolled during active disease.

This chain joins TRBV6-5 and TRBJ1-1; 10 nucleotides agree with TRBD1. The CDR3 is 14 amino acids. The V and J ends lost 6 bases and 1 base, in that order; junction bases with no gene match: 2. Germline lookup yields CDR1 MNHEY and CDR2 SVGAGI. The CDR3 loop reads CASRTGGTNTEAFF. The CDR3, as DNA: TGTGCCAGCAGGACAGGGGGCACGAACACTGAAGCTTTCTTT.

This sequence joins TRBV15 and TRBJ2-1; 9 bases line up with TRBD2. Unmatched junction bases numbered 12, after V lost 1 base and J lost 8 bases. CDR1 is LNHNV and CDR2 is YYDKDF in the germline V gene (reference sequence). The CDR3 is made up of 17 amino acids. The DNA of the CDR3 is TGTGCCACCAGCAGAGGTACCCTAGCGGGGCGAGGAGATGAGCAGTTCTTC. Encoded protein: CATSRGTLAGRGDEQFF. Full variable domain (remainder filled in from reference TRBV15 and TRBJ2-1): DAMVIQNPRYQVTQFGKPVTLSCSQTLNHNVMYWYQQKSSQAPKLLFHYYDKDFNNEADTPDNFQSRRPNTSFCFLDIRSPGLGDTAMYLCATSRGTLAGRGDEQFFGPGTRLTVL.

The chain uses TRBV5-1 and TRBJ1-1; a possible D gene is TRBD1 (5 bases). The CDR3 runs to 16 residues. V lost 1 base, J lost 1 base, and 14 bases lay in between. CDR1 is SGHRS and CDR2 is YFSETQ in the germline V gene. The CDR3 DNA sequence: TGCGCCAGCAGCTTGTCGCGCCAGGGTGGGAACACTGAAGCTTTCTTT. Translating it yields CASSLSRQGGNTEAFF.

The CDR3 DNA is TGTGCCAGCAGCCAAGGCCAGGCCGCCTACTTC. Protein sequence: CASSQGQAAYF. This sequence joins TRBV3-1 (or the pseudogene TRBV3-2) and TRBJ2-7; unclear D gene. The CDR3 sequence is 11 residues long. V dropped 1 base and J dropped 13 bases, with 11 bases sitting between them. Per the germline V gene, CDR1 is LGHDT and CDR2 is YNNKEL (reference sequence).

J is TRBJ1-1 and V is TRBV7-2; possibly TRBD1 for D (5 bases). V shed 5 bases and J shed 11 bases, with 18 bases lying between them. Per germline, CDR1 SGHTA and CDR2 FQGNSA. CDR3 size: 13 residues. CDR3 sequence reads: CASSPGVPDSAFF. The CDR3 nucleotides read TGTGCCAGCAGCCCGGGGGTCCCAGACTCGGCTTTCTTT.

V gene TRBV5-1 combines with J gene TRBJ2-6; 8 bases are shared with TRBD1. Germline V gene sequence: CDR1 SGHRS, CDR2 YFSETQ. This CDR3 contains 17 residues. Losses at the gene ends were 4 bases for V and 3 bases for J; bases not matched to a gene: 9. The CDR3 sequence: CASSAGQGSYGANVLTF. The CDR3 DNA is TGCGCCAGCAGCGCTGGACAGGGTAGTTATGGGGCCAACGTCCTGACTTTC.

The J gene is TRBJ2-1, the V gene TRBV7-3, with a possible D match to TRBD2 (6 bases). The germline V gene has CDR1 SGHTA and CDR2 FQGTGA. The CDR3 has 16 amino acids. V was pared by 5 bases and J by 0 bases, with 14 bases between. The CDR3 region is CASSRAAGSSYNEQFF. CDR3 DNA: TGTGCCAGCAGCCGGGCAGCGGGTAGCTCCTACAATGAGCAGTTCTTC. Variable domain in full (rest from reference TRBV7-3 and TRBJ2-1): GAGVSQTPSNKVTEKGKYVELRCDPISGHTALYWYRQSLGQGPEFLIYFQGTGAADDSGLPNDRFFAVRPEGSVSTLKIQRTERGDSAVYLCASSRAAGSSYNEQFFGPGTRLTVL.

In its sample, this clone was seen a few times. The chain carries TRBV2 and TRBJ1-2, with 7 bases fitting TRBD1. The CDR3 sequence is 14 residues long. The J segment lost 7 bases and the V segment lost 5 bases, leaving 10 bases of the junction unmatched. The germline CDR1 and CDR2 sequences are SNHLY and FYNNEI. CDR3 amino acids: CASSSNRGKGGYTF. The CDR3 nucleotides read TGTGCCAGCAGTTCCAACAGGGGAAAGGGTGGCTACACCTTC.

The CDR3 here is CASSQLALNGNTIYF. The CDR3 bases are TGTGCCAGCAGCCAACTGGCCCTGAACGGAAACACCATATATTTT. The chain has TRBV14 and TRBJ1-3; no definite D call. The length of the CDR3 is 15 residues. Between the trimmed V and J ends, which lost 2 bases and 4 bases, there was a span of 12 bases. From germline, CDR1 is SGHDN and CDR2 FVKESK.

The J gene is TRBJ1-4, the V gene TRBV9; D is perhaps TRBD1 (5 bases). V lost 3 bases to trimming and J lost 10 bases, with 10 bases between them. The CDR3 has 12 residues. CDR1 is SGDLS and CDR2 is YYNGEE in the germline V gene. Written as DNA, the CDR3 is TGTGCCAGCAGCGCCGGTAGGGGAAAACTGTTTTTT. Amino acids: CASSAGRGKLFF. Complete variable domain (other parts from reference TRBV9 and TRBJ1-4): DSGVTQTPKHLITATGQRVTLRCSPRSGDLSVYWYQQSLDQGLQFLIQYYNGEERAKGNILERFSAQQFPDLHSELNLSSLELGDSALYFCASSAGRGKLFFGSGTQLSVL.

The rearrangement joins TRBV6-2 or TRBV6-3 to TRBJ2-1; a possible D gene is TRBD2 (7 bases). From germline, CDR1 is MNHEY and CDR2 SVGEGT. This CDR3 spans 16 amino acids. Trimming took 5 bases from V and 5 from J, leaving 19 bases between them. Here the CDR3 DNA reads TGTGCCAGCAGTCGTCCCGGGGGGCGAAGGCACAATGAGCAGTTCTTC. This translates into CASSRPGGRRHNEQFF.

The chain links TRBV18 to TRBJ1-2, with D possibly matching TRBD1 (5 bases). The CDR3 is made up of 14 amino acids. Trimming pared 7 bases from V and 5 bases from J, leaving 17 bases between. Germline-derived CDR1 and CDR2 are KGHSH and LQKENI. CDR3 nucleotides: TGTGCCAGCTTCGTTAGACCGGAGGGGTATGGCTACACCTTC. Protein: CASFVRPEGYGYTF.

V gene TRBV3-1 (or the pseudogene TRBV3-2) combines with J gene TRBJ1-1; D possibly corresponds to TRBD1 (6 bases). Germline loops: CDR1 LGHDT, CDR2 YNNKEL (reference sequence). V was trimmed by 0 bases and J by 1 base, leaving 27 bases between them. This CDR3 has 21 amino acids. The CDR3 reads CASSQDRPPGTGQLTNTEAFF. CDR3 coding DNA: TGTGCCAGCAGCCAAGATCGTCCCCCCGGAACAGGGCAGCTCACGAACACTGAAGCTTTCTTT.

The V and J genes are TRBV27 and TRBJ2-7; 10 bases are a match to TRBD1. The CDR3 covers 20 residues. The junction had 17 bases not matched to a gene; V was cut back by 0 bases and J by 3 bases. Germline V gene sequence: CDR1 MNHEY, CDR2 SMNVEV (reference sequence). The CDR3 loop is CASSLSRDRGVPPTLYEQYF. As DNA, the CDR3 is TGTGCCAGCAGTTTATCGAGGGACAGGGGTGTTCCGCCAACCCTCTACGAGCAGTACTTC.

This sequence joins TRBV7-8 and TRBJ2-4, with D maybe TRBD2 (5 bases). The ends were cut back, 2 bases at V and 7 bases at J, with 18 bases in the middle. This CDR3 has 16 amino acids. Germline assignment: CDR1 SGHVS and CDR2 FQNEAQ. CDR3 in amino acids: CASSLMGRQSGNIQYF. The CDR3 bases are TGTGCCAGCAGCTTAATGGGTAGGCAGTCGGGGAACATTCAGTACTTC.

The chain links TRBV27 to TRBJ2-7; D remains ambiguous. Germline V gene lookup returns CDR1 MNHEY and CDR2 SMNVEV (reference sequence). Trimming took 4 bases from V and 3 from J, leaving 13 bases between them. This CDR3 region has 14 residues. The CDR3 coding sequence is TGTGCCAGCAGTTCGAACATGCAGATCTACGAGCAGTACTTC. Encoded protein: CASSSNMQIYEQYF.

This rearrangement joins TRBV29-1 to TRBJ2-2; possibly TRBD1 for D (5 bases). Trimming removed 3 bases from V and 1 base from J, with 6 bases in between. Germline V CDR1 and CDR2: SQVTM, ANQGSEA. The CDR3 has 13 amino acids. The CDR3 spells CSVDQGNTGELFF. The CDR3 DNA sequence: TGCAGCGTTGACCAGGGGAACACCGGGGAGCTGTTTTTT.

V usage is TRBV11-2 and J usage is TRBJ2-6, with 8 bases matching TRBD1. Losses at the gene ends were 6 bases for V and 2 bases for J; bases not matched to a gene: 12. This CDR3 comprises 18 residues. Per the germline V gene, CDR1 is SGHAT and CDR2 is FQNNGV. In nucleotides, the CDR3 is TGTGCCAGCAGTCGGACAGGGAGGTTTTGGGCTGGGGCCAACGTCCTGACTTTC. Translated, it gives CASSRTGRFWAGANVLTF. Supplemented by reference TRBV11-2 and TRBJ2-6, the full variable domain reads EAGVAQSPRYKIIEKRQSVAFWCNPISGHATLYWYQQILGQGPKLLIQFQNNGVVDDSQLPKDRFSAERLKGVDSTLKIQPAKLEDSAVYLCASSRTGRFWAGANVLTFGAGSRLTVL.

The V call is TRBV25-1, the J call TRBJ1-5; D possibly corresponds to TRBD1 (5 bases). This CDR3 region has 15 residues. The germline V gene has CDR1 MGHDK and CDR2 SYGVNS. V was shortened by 3 bases and J by 6 bases, with 15 bases between the two germline ends. The DNA for the CDR3 is TGTGCCAGCAGTGAGTTCGGCAGGGTTGGTCAGCCCCAGCATTTT. This encodes CASSEFGRVGQPQHF.

V gene TRBV19 combines with J gene TRBJ1-2; TRBD1 agrees at 8 bases. The CDR3 loop spans 14 amino acids. Germline assignment: CDR1 LNHDA and CDR2 SQIVND (reference sequence). V lost 9 bases to trimming and J lost 8 bases; unmatched junction nucleotides: 14. CDR3 bases: TGTGCCAGCTCCCCCGCCCGGCAGGGGGCCGGCTACACCTTC. The encoded protein is CASSPARQGAGYTF.

The chain uses TRBV19 and TRBJ1-5; 8 nucleotides agree with TRBD1. J gave up 2 bases and V 5 bases, and 8 bases lay outside the gene matches. Per the germline V gene, CDR1 is LNHDA and CDR2 is SQIVND (reference sequence). The CDR3 totals 16 residues. The CDR3 reads CASSDQGARGNQPQHF. The CDR3 nucleotides read TGTGCCAGTAGTGATCAGGGGGCGCGGGGCAATCAGCCCCAGCATTTT.

The chain combines TRBV7-2 with TRBJ1-1; no definite D call. CDR1 is SGHTA, CDR2 FQGNSA, per germline. The CDR3 is 14 amino acids. Trimming cost V 6 bases and J 1 base, with 12 bases left between them. This chain's CDR3 is CASREDLRNTEAFF. CDR3 sequence (DNA): TGTGCCAGCAGAGAGGACTTAAGGAACACTGAAGCTTTCTTT.

The V call is TRBV7-2, the J call TRBJ2-5; tentatively, D is TRBD2 (6 bases). CDR3 size: 14 residues. The V gene lost 2 bases and the J gene lost 4 bases, with 11 bases spanning the gap. Germline values: CDR1 SGHTA, CDR2 FQGNSA. Here the CDR3 reads CASSLLGGRETQYF. The CDR3 nucleotides read TGTGCCAGCAGCTTATTAGGAGGGCGAGAGACCCAGTACTTC.

Remarks on this clone: Other nucleotide sequences from this sample produce the same CDR3. The CDR3 spells CASSQDLRDEQYF. The CDR3 coding sequence is TGCGCCAGCAGCCAAGATTTGAGGGACGAGCAGTACTTC. The gene calls are TRBV4-3 and TRBJ2-7; the D gene is possibly TRBD2 (5 bases). CDR3 size: 13 residues. V was clipped by 0 bases and J by 5 bases, with 8 bases between them. Germline-derived CDR1 and CDR2 are LGHNA and YSLEER.

This chain joins TRBV5-4 and TRBJ2-2, with 9 bases matching TRBD2. This CDR3 has 14 residues. V was pared by 4 bases and J by 7 bases, with 5 bases of the junction left unmatched. CDR1 SGHNT and CDR2 YYREEE come from the germline V gene (reference sequence). The CDR3 DNA reads TGTGCCAGCAGCCTGTCTAGCGGGGACGGGGAGCTGTTTTTT. It translates to CASSLSSGDGELFF.

The chain combines TRBV11-2 with TRBJ1-1; 7 bases are a match to TRBD1. V dropped 5 bases and J dropped 0; count of bases not matched to a gene: 3. This CDR3 contains 14 residues. Germline values: CDR1 SGHAT, CDR2 FQNNGV. The CDR3 here is CASSPGQVNTEAFF. The DNA of the CDR3 is TGTGCCAGCAGCCCAGGACAGGTGAACACTGAAGCTTTCTTT.

The genes are TRBV23-1 and TRBJ2-1; no reliable D call. TRBV23-1 has ORF status, its function being uncertain. The CDR3 has 13 amino acids. The V and J ends lost 5 bases and 3 bases respectively, with 8 bases between them. The CDR3 is CASSYTNYNEQFF. DNA for the CDR3: TGCGCCAGCAGTTACACCAACTACAATGAGCAGTTCTTC.

DNA for the CDR3: TGCAGCGTCTTACCTAAGGCAGGGGATATTGGCTACACCTTC. Protein product: CSVLPKAGDIGYTF. The V and J genes are TRBV29-1 and TRBJ1-2; a possible D gene is TRBD1 (6 bases). CDR1 is SQVTM, CDR2 ANQGSEA, per germline. The V end lost 6 bases, the J end lost 7 bases, and 21 bases lay between the germline ends. There are 14 residues in the CDR3.

The gene calls are TRBV5-6 and TRBJ1-2; 7 nucleotides line up with TRBD1. V was pared by 2 bases and J by 8 bases, with 6 bases of the junction left unmatched. The CDR3 has 13 amino acids. Germline V CDR1 and CDR2: SGHDT, YYEEEE. This CDR3 reads CASSFDRARGYTF. The CDR3 bases are TGTGCCAGCAGCTTCGACAGGGCACGGGGCTACACCTTC.

CDR3 region: CASSQERGGAWNEQFF. CDR3 sequence (DNA): TGCGCCAGCAGCCAAGAACGTGGGGGGGCTTGGAATGAGCAGTTCTTC. The gene calls are TRBV4-1 and TRBJ2-1; perhaps TRBD2 as D (7 bases). The germline V and J ends were trimmed by 0 bases and 7 bases, with 16 bases remaining between them. The V gene's germline CDR1 is MGHRA and CDR2 YSYEKL. The CDR3 loop spans 16 amino acids.